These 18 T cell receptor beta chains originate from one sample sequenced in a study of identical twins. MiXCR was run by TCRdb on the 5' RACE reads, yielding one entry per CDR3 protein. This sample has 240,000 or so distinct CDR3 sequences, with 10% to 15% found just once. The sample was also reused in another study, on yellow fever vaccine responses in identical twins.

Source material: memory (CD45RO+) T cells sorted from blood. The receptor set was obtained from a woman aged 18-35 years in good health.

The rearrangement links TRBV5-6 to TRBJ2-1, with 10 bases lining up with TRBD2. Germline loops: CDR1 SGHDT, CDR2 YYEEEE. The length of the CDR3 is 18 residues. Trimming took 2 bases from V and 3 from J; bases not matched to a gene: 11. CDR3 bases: TGTGCCAGCAGCTTTCCCGGACTAGCGGACCTTATCTACAATGAGCAGTTCTTC. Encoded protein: CASSFPGLADLIYNEQFF.

CDR3 bases: TGTGCCAGCAGCACAAGATCCGGGACTAGCTCCAGGCAGTACTTC. Translation: CASSTRSGTSSRQYF. The V and J genes are TRBV9 and TRBJ2-7, with TRBD2 matching 9 bases. CDR3 length: 15 amino acids. Germline V gene data show CDR1 as SGDLS and CDR2 as YYNGEE. The ends lost 4 bases at V and 9 bases at J; junction bases unmatched: 14.

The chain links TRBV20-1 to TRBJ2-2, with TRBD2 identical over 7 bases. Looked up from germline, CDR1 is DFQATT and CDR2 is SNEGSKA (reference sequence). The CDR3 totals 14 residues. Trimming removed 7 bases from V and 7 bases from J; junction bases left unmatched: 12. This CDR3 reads CSVRPTSVLGELFF. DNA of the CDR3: TGCAGTGTAAGGCCCACTAGCGTACTCGGGGAGCTGTTTTTT.

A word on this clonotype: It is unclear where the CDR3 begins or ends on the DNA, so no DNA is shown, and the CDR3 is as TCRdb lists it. CDR3 sequence: CSVGPGVSYEQYF. This chain joins TRBV29-1 and TRBJ2-7; the D call in the table, TRBD1, was not verified against the DNA. The CDR3 comprises 13 residues, both ends counted. Looked up from germline, CDR1 is SQVTM and CDR2 is ANQGSEA.

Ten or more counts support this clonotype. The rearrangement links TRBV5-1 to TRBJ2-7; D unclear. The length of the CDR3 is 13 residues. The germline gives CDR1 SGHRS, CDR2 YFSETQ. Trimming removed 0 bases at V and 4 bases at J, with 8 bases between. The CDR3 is CASSLVPKYEQYF. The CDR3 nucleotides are TGCGCCAGCAGCTTGGTACCAAAATACGAGCAGTACTTC.

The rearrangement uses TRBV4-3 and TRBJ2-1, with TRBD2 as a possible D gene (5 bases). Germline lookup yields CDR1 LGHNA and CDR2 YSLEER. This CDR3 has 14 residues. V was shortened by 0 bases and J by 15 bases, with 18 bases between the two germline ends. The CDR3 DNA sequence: TGCGCCAGCAGCCAAGATCGAAGCGGTAGGGTACGGTTCTTC. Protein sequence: CASSQDRSGRVRFF.

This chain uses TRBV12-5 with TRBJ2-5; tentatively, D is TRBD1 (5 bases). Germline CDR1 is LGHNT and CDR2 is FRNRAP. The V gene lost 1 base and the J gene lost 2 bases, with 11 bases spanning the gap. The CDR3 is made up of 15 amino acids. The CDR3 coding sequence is TGTGCTAGTGGTTTGGGACTGACAGCTCAAGAGACCCAGTACTTC. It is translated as CASGLGLTAQETQYF.

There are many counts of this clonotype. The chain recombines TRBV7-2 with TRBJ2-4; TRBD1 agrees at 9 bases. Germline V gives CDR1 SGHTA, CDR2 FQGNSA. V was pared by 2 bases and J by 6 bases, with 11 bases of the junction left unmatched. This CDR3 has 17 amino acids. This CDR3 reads CASSLTGTGFVGNIQYF. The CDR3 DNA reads TGTGCCAGCAGCTTAACTGGGACAGGGTTTGTCGGAAACATTCAGTACTTC. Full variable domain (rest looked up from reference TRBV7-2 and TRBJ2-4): GAGVSQSPSNKVTEKGKDVELRCDPISGHTALYWYRQSLGQGLEFLIYFQGNSAPDKSGLPSDRFSAERTGGSVSTLTIQRTQQEDSAVYLCASSLTGTGFVGNIQYFGAGTRLSVL.

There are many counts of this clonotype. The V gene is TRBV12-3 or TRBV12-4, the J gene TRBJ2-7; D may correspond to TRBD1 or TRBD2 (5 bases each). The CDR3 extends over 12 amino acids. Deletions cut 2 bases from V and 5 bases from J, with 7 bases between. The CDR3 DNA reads TGTGCCAGCAGTTTACGGGGACACGAGCAGTACTTC. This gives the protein CASSLRGHEQYF.

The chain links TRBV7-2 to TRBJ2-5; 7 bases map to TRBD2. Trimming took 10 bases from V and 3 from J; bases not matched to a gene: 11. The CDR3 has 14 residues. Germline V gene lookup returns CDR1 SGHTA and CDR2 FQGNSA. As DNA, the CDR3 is TGTGCCACCACGGGGGGAGGGTCGGAAGAGACCCAGTACTTC. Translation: CATTGGGSEETQYF.

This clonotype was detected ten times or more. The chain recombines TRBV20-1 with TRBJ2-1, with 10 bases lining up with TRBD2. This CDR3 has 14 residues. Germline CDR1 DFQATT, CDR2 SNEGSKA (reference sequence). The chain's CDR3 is CRVSGTSVYNEQFF. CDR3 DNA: TGCAGAGTCTCCGGGACTAGCGTTTACAATGAGCAGTTCTTC.

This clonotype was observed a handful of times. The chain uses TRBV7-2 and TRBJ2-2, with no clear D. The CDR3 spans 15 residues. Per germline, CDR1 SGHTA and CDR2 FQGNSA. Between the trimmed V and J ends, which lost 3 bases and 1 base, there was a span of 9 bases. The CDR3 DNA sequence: TGTGCCAGCAGCTTCGGTCACCAGAACACCGGGGAGCTGTTTTTT. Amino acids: CASSFGHQNTGELFF.

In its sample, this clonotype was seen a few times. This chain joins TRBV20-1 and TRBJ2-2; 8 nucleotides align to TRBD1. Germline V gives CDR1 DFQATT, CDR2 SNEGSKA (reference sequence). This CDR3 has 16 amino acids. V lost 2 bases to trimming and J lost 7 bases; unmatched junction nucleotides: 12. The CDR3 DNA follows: TGCAGTGCTAGAACTAGTGTCAGGGGGCATAGCGGGGAGCTGTTTTTT. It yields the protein CSARTSVRGHSGELFF.

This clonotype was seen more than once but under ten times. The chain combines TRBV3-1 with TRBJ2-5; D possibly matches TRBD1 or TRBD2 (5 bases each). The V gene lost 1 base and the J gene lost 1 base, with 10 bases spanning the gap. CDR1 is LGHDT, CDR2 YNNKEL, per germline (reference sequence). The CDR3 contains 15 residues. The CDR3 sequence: CASSQGRGPQETQYF. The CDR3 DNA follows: TGTGCCAGCAGCCAAGGAAGGGGACCCCAAGAGACCCAGTACTTC.

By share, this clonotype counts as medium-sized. The CDR3 DNA reads TGTGCCAGCAGCTTTACCCTAGGATACACTAGCACAGATACGCAGTATTTT. Protein: CASSFTLGYTSTDTQYF. The chain uses TRBV7-8 and TRBJ2-3; D is undetermined. The germline CDR1 and CDR2 sequences are SGHVS and FQNEAQ. The CDR3 runs 17 residues. V was clipped by 3 bases and J by 0 bases, with 16 bases between them. Variable domain in full (rest from reference TRBV7-8 and TRBJ2-3): GAGVSQSPRYKVAKRGQDVALRCDPISGHVSLFWYQQALGQGPEFLTYFQNEAQLDKSGLPSDRFFAERPEGSVSTLKIQRTQQEDSAVYLCASSFTLGYTSTDTQYFGPGTRLTVL.

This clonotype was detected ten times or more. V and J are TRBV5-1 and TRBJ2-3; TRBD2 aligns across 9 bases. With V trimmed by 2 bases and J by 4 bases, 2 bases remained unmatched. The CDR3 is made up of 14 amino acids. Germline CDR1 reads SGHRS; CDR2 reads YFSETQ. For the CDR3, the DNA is TGCGCCAGCAGCTTCGCGGGGGGGCCAGATACGCAGTATTTT. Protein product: CASSFAGGPDTQYF. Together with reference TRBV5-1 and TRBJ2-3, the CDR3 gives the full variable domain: KAGVTQTPRYLIKTRGQQVTLSCSPISGHRSVSWYQQTPGQGLQFLFEYFSETQRNKGNFPGRFSGRQFSNSRSEMNVSTLELGDSALYLCASSFAGGPDTQYFGPGTRLTVL.

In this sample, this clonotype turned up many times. CDR3 in DNA: TGTGCCAGTAGTCCGGGAGCCTACGAGCAGTACTTC. As protein: CASSPGAYEQYF. The chain combines TRBV19 with TRBJ2-7, with D tentatively TRBD2 (6 bases). The CDR3 consists of 12 residues. CDR1 LNHDA and CDR2 SQIVND come from the germline V gene (reference sequence). Trimming took off 5 bases at V and 2 bases at J, with 7 bases between the two ends. The full variable domain, in which reference TRBV19 and TRBJ2-7 provide the parts outside the CDR3, is DGGITQSPKYLFRKEGQNVTLSCEQNLNHDAMYWYRQDPGQGLRLIYYSQIVNDFQKGDIAEGYSVSREKKESFPLTVTSAQKNPTAFYLCASSPGAYEQYFGPGTRLTVT.

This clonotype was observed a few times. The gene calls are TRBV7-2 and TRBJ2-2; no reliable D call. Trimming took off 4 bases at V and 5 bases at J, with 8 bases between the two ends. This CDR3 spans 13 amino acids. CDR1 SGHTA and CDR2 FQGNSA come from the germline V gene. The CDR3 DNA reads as TGTGCCAGCAGCTCAATGTGGACCGGGGAGCTGTTTTTT. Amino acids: CASSSMWTGELFF.